The source of this T cell receptor beta chain is a study of neoadjuvant anti-PD-1 for oral cavity cancer. At the level of the study: Before surgery, most patients got three to four biweekly 3 mg/kg nivolumab doses. Patients without progression received a fourth nivolumab dose around day 43, then surgical resection on days 50-56.

Method: immunoSEQ multiplex PCR; TCRdb's copy keeps in-frame clones and lacks some. The sample lists tens of thousands of clones, approximately 82% occurring once. V was cut by 0 bases and J by 6 bases, with 10 bases left in between. The CDR3 covers 13 residues. Germline CDR1 reads SGHRS; CDR2 reads YFSETQ. To note about this clone: The antigen is undetermined.

Study-wide findings and caveats: Non-responders to neoadjuvant nivolumab had significantly more clonal PBMC T cells than responders.

The V and J genes are TRBV5-1 and TRBJ2-7; D is perhaps TRBD2 (5 bases). The clonotype comes from a person between 40 and 85 years old with oral cavity squamous cell carcinoma. The sequencing here drew on PBMCs, taken before nivolumab (anti-PD-1) treatment. This CDR3 reads CASSLALSGEQYF. The DNA for the CDR3 is TGCGCCAGCAGCTTGGCCCTCAGCGGCGAGCAGTACTTC. The full variable domain, rest sourced from reference TRBV5-1 and TRBJ2-7, is KAGVTQTPRYLIKTRGQQVTLSCSPISGHRSVSWYQQTPGQGLQFLFEYFSETQRNKGNFPGRFSGRQFSNSRSEMNVSTLELGDSALYLCASSLALSGEQYFGPGTRLTVT.